Below, 5 T cell receptor beta chains from the same sample are listed, as sequenced in a study of lymphopenia after photon versus proton radiotherapy. Produced via immunoSEQ multiplex PCR; TCRdb's table is partial and in-frame only. The data hold roughly 150,000 clones, with roughly nine tenths observed a single time. The specimen was peripheral blood, collected from a patient treated with photon-based radiotherapy. These TCRs come from a man aged 50 or older with gastric cancer.

The V gene is TRBV27, the J gene TRBJ1-5; 7 positions match TRBD1. After removal of 5 bases from V and 7 bases from J, the junction contained 5 bases not matched to a gene. Germline V gives CDR1 MNHEY, CDR2 SMNVEV (reference sequence). The CDR3 consists of 13 residues. DNA of the CDR3: TGTGCCAGCAGTATGACAGGGCTACAGCCCCAGCATTTT. Protein: CASSMTGLQPQHF.

V and J are TRBV14 and TRBJ1-2; 7 bases line up with TRBD1. In germline, CDR1 is SGHDN, CDR2 FVKESK. The V and J ends lost 0 bases and 3 bases, in that order; junction bases with no gene match: 4. The CDR3 sequence is 15 residues long. The CDR3 DNA follows: TGTGCCAGCAGCCAAGAACAGGGGAGTTACTATGGCTACACCTTC. Protein: CASSQEQGSYYGYTF.

The DNA for the CDR3 is TGCGCCAGCAGCCAACAATCGGGACAGGGCTCCTACGAGCAGTACTTC. Translating it yields CASSQQSGQGSYEQYF. This chain links TRBV5-1 with TRBJ2-7; 9 positions agree with TRBD1. From germline, CDR1 is SGHRS and CDR2 YFSETQ. The CDR3 runs to 16 residues. V shed 4 bases, J shed 0 bases, and the junction held 8 bases outside the gene matches.

Details on this clone: The junction departs from the called germline gene at one end, perhaps through a read error. V gene TRBV10-3 combines with J gene TRBJ2-7; 7 bases match TRBD1. Germline values: CDR1 ENHRY, CDR2 SYGVKD. The CDR3 runs 15 residues. CDR3 coding DNA: TGTGCCAGCAGTTACGAAGCAGGGGGTTCCTACGAGCAGTACTTC. This translates into CASSYEAGGSYEQYF.

J is TRBJ1-2 and V is TRBV5-1; 10 bases map to TRBD1. The CDR3 is made up of 16 amino acids. From germline, CDR1 is SGHRS and CDR2 YFSETQ. V trimming: 4 bases; J trimming: 4 bases; junction bases outside the gene matches: 10. In nucleotides, the CDR3 is TGCGCCAGCAGCCCCGGACAGGGGGGGGCCCTCTATGGCTACACCTTC. Protein: CASSPGQGGALYGYTF. The full variable domain, completed using reference TRBV5-1 and TRBJ1-2, is KAGVTQTPRYLIKTRGQQVTLSCSPISGHRSVSWYQQTPGQGLQFLFEYFSETQRNKGNFPGRFSGRQFSNSRSEMNVSTLELGDSALYLCASSPGQGGALYGYTFGSGTRLTVV.